The table lists the clone carrying this T cell receptor beta chain with many counts. Each CDR3 protein gets one entry after TCRdb re-called the RACE reads with MiXCR. The table records around 300,000 distinct CDR3 sequences, approximately 8% of them present only once. Time point given: pre-sensitization, week 0. Described treatment: therapeutic diphenylcyclopropenone sensitization with weekly scalp DPC. Alopecia patients between 18 and 70 years old and suitable for DPC were used as donors. These data are taken from a study of human T cells and chemical hapten exposure. In germline, CDR1 is MNHEY, CDR2 SVGAGI. The CDR3 extends over 14 amino acids. V was cut by 4 bases and J by 3 bases, with 12 bases left in between.

This chain uses TRBV6-5 with TRBJ1-2; TRBD1 is a possible D gene (6 bases). The receptor comes from a man younger than 35 with alopecia areata. Some clones in this sample may be carry-over from other donors' samples. This specimen consisted of whole blood, obtained in connection with sensitization to the hapten diphenylcyclopropenone (DPC). CDR3 coding DNA: TGTGCCAGCAGTTTCGGACAGAGCTACTATGGCTACACCTTC. Residues: CASSFGQSYYGYTF.